Below are 20 T cell receptor beta chains sequenced from a single sample in a study of CD8 T cells in ankylosing spondylitis (dated by TCRdb to 2016 to 2017). The antigens these receptors bind are not known. On the study overall, not on this receptor specifically: Blood from ankylosing spondylitis patients appeared to be characterized by a TCR beta motif composed of under 10 highly homologous amino acid variants.

The library was obtained by 5' RACE. Sequenced on an Illumina HiSeq 2500. TCRdb reran the public reads through fastp at Q25 and MiXCR, keeping productive beta chains. Every CDR3 protein is listed once, alongside the most common genes and DNA of its rows. In this sample the table shows 700,000 to 1,000,000 distinct CDR3 sequences, over 9.5% of which occur a single time. The ten largest clones add up to approximately 0.46% of the sample. The sample taken for sequencing was blood, either unsorted or a sorted T cell fraction (not recorded which). All receptors come from a male donor with ankylosing spondylitis.

This clonotype was seen a handful of times. V is TRBV12-3 or TRBV12-4 and J is TRBJ2-5, with D perhaps matching TRBD1 (6 bases). This CDR3 has 13 amino acids. V was trimmed by 6 bases and J by 7 bases, leaving 15 bases between them. The CDR3 sequence is CASSHTGQRTQYF. CDR3 DNA sequence: TGTGCCAGCAGCCATACAGGGCAAAGGACCCAGTACTTC.

The sample holds a few counts of this clonotype. The gene calls are TRBV20-1 and TRBJ1-4; D is perhaps TRBD1 (5 bases). The CDR3 consists of 14 residues. CDR1 is DFQATT, CDR2 SNEGSKA, per germline (reference sequence). Between the trimmed V and J ends, which lost 1 base and 8 bases, there was a span of 14 bases. CDR3 bases: TGCAGTGCTAGAGGAGTTAGGGACCTGGAAAAACTGTTTTTT. Translating gives CSARGVRDLEKLFF.

The chain is built from TRBV7-2 and TRBJ1-2; D is unresolved. Trimming left V 2 bases short and J 4 bases short, with 11 bases between. CDR1 is SGHTA, CDR2 FQGNSA, per germline. The CDR3 totals 14 residues. The CDR3 coding sequence is TGTGCCAGCAGCTTAAATTCCGGATCCTATGGCTACACCTTC. It yields the protein CASSLNSGSYGYTF.

The V and J genes are TRBV5-1 and TRBJ2-7, with 14 positions matching TRBD2. The CDR3 covers 15 residues. The V gene end was trimmed by 5 bases and the J gene end by 5 bases; junction bases not matched to a gene: 6. CDR1 and CDR2 from the germline V gene are SGHRS and YFSETQ. DNA of the CDR3: TGCGCCAGCAGGCCGGGACTAGCGGGAGATCACGAGCAGTACTTC. Translating it yields CASRPGLAGDHEQYF.

V gene TRBV7-2 combines with J gene TRBJ2-4, with D perhaps assigned TRBD1 or TRBD2 (5 bases each). V was trimmed by 0 bases and J by 0 bases, leaving 6 bases between them. Germline V gives CDR1 SGHTA, CDR2 FQGNSA. The CDR3 totals 15 residues. This CDR3 reads CASSLAGVAKNIQYF. The CDR3 region has the DNA TGTGCCAGCAGCTTAGCGGGGGTAGCCAAAAACATTCAGTACTTC.

The V call is TRBV4-2, the J call TRBJ1-6; 9 bases are a match to TRBD1. This CDR3 region has 15 residues. V shed 4 bases, J shed 6 bases, and the junction held 4 bases outside the gene matches. Per the germline V gene, CDR1 is LGHNA and CDR2 is YNFKEQ. The CDR3 DNA is TGTGCCAGCAGCCCCAGGACAGGGGTTAATTCACCCCTCCACTTT. It yields the protein CASSPRTGVNSPLHF.

J is TRBJ1-1 and V is TRBV10-3, with D tentatively TRBD1 (5 bases). Looked up from germline, CDR1 is ENHRY and CDR2 is SYGVKD. Trimming removed 3 bases from V and 0 bases from J, with 11 bases in between. This CDR3 spans 15 amino acids. CDR3 loop: CAISERQIMNTEAFF. CDR3 in DNA: TGTGCCATCAGTGAACGACAGATCATGAACACTGAAGCTTTCTTT.

Many counts were recorded for this clonotype. This chain links TRBV5-6 with TRBJ2-7; 7 nucleotides line up with TRBD1. V gave up 0 bases and J gave up 7 bases; unmatched junction bases: 7. Germline V gene lookup returns CDR1 SGHDT and CDR2 YYEEEE. This CDR3 has 14 amino acids. CDR3 DNA: TGTGCCAGCAGCTTGGAAGGGGGCTCCTTGGAGCAGTACTTC. Protein: CASSLEGGSLEQYF. Full variable domain (missing parts from reference TRBV5-6 and TRBJ2-7): DAGVTQSPTHLIKTRGQQVTLRCSPKSGHDTVSWYQQALGQGPQFIFQYYEEEERQRGNFPDRFSGHQFPNYSSELNVNALLLGDSALYLCASSLEGGSLEQYFGPGTRLTVT.

This clonotype was detected only a few times. The chain joins TRBV20-1 to TRBJ1-5, with a possible D match to TRBD1 (5 bases). Germline V gene data show CDR1 as DFQATT and CDR2 as SNEGSKA (reference sequence). The V gene lost 0 bases and the J gene lost 7 bases, with 13 bases spanning the gap. The CDR3 sequence is 14 residues long. The CDR3 protein is CSARDRQYGQPQHF. DNA for the CDR3: TGCAGTGCTAGAGATCGACAGTACGGCCAGCCCCAGCATTTT.

The chain uses TRBV27 and TRBJ2-1; D unresolved. Germline loops: CDR1 MNHEY, CDR2 SMNVEV (reference sequence). This CDR3 has 13 residues. V was cut by 2 bases and J by 4 bases, with 6 bases left in between. DNA of the CDR3: TGTGCCAGCAGTTTAATTGCGTACAATGAGCAGTTCTTC. This encodes CASSLIAYNEQFF.

This clonotype was detected many times. This chain uses TRBV28 with TRBJ2-1, with TRBD1 as a possible D gene (6 bases). From germline, CDR1 is MDHEN and CDR2 SYDVKM. V was trimmed by 5 bases and J by 4 bases, leaving 12 bases between them. CDR3 length: 14 residues. CDR3 region: CASSPDSSYNEQFF. Written as DNA, the CDR3 is TGTGCCAGCAGTCCGGACAGTAGTTACAATGAGCAGTTCTTC.

This clonotype was observed a few times. The chain uses TRBV6-5 and TRBJ1-2; D is uncertain. Trimming shortened V by 4 bases and J by 2 bases, and 8 bases separated the two germline ends. In germline, CDR1 is MNHEY, CDR2 SVGAGI. This CDR3 has 13 residues. CDR3 DNA: TGTGCCAGCAGTTCCCATTTCAACTATGGCTACACCTTC. This translates into CASSSHFNYGYTF.

Only a few counts were recorded for this clonotype. The V and J genes are TRBV4-3 and TRBJ1-4; D gene ambiguous. Trimming removed 2 bases at V and 7 bases at J, with 17 bases between. The germline V gene encodes CDR1 LGHNA and CDR2 YSLEER. The CDR3 runs to 16 residues. The CDR3, as DNA: TGCGCCAGCAGCCAACGTTCGGGCCTGGGGAGTGAAAAACTGTTTTTT. Translating it yields CASSQRSGLGSEKLFF.

The rearrangement uses TRBV5-1 and TRBJ1-1, with no clear D. CDR3 length: 13 residues. The ends were cut back, 5 bases at V and 1 base at J, with 9 bases in the middle. Germline CDR1 SGHRS, CDR2 YFSETQ. The CDR3 region is CASRSEQNTEAFF. CDR3 DNA sequence: TGCGCCAGCAGATCTGAGCAGAACACTGAAGCTTTCTTT.

A few counts support this clonotype. V is TRBV2 and J is TRBJ2-1; D unresolved. The CDR3 extends over 13 amino acids. Germline CDR1 is SNHLY and CDR2 is FYNNEI. V was shortened by 8 bases and J by 7 bases, with 15 bases between the two germline ends. The CDR3 nucleotides read TGTGCCAGCGAACTTATTTTGTGGAATGAGCAGTTCTTC. Its protein is CASELILWNEQFF. The full variable domain, rest sourced from reference TRBV2 and TRBJ2-1, is EPEVTQTPSHQVTQMGQEVILRCVPISNHLYFYWYRQILGQKVEFLVSFYNNEISEKSEIFDDQFSVERPDGSNFTLKIRSTKLEDSAMYFCASELILWNEQFFGPGTRLTVL.

This chain connects TRBV6-5 to TRBJ2-7, with 8 bases identical to TRBD2. Germline V gene data show CDR1 as MNHEY and CDR2 as SVGAGI. The V segment lost 0 bases and the J segment 3 bases; nucleotides outside the gene matches: 7. The CDR3 has 16 residues. The CDR3 nucleotides read TGTGCCAGCAGTTACTCGGGGGGACTAGAAGTCTACGAGCAGTACTTC. Encoded protein: CASSYSGGLEVYEQYF.

The rearrangement uses TRBV15 and TRBJ2-3; D is unclear. Trimming took 0 bases from V and 2 from J, leaving 9 bases between them. CDR3 size: 15 residues. From germline, CDR1 is LNHNV and CDR2 YYDKDF (reference sequence). CDR3 in amino acids: CATSRDTRLTDTQYF. CDR3 in DNA: TGTGCCACCAGCAGAGATACCAGGCTCACAGATACGCAGTATTTT.

This clonotype was observed a few times. The rearrangement uses TRBV7-2 and TRBJ2-2; no reliable D call. CDR3 length: 14 amino acids. CDR1 is SGHTA and CDR2 is FQGNSA in the germline V gene. Trimming took off 1 base at V and 3 bases at J, with 6 bases between the two ends. Written as DNA, the CDR3 is TGTGCCAGCAGCTTAGAACGGGACACCGGGGAGCTGTTTTTT. This translates into CASSLERDTGELFF.

This chain connects TRBV20-1 to TRBJ2-5; D remains unclear. CDR1 is DFQATT, CDR2 SNEGSKA, per germline (reference sequence). Trimming stripped 2 bases from V and 4 bases from J, with 5 bases between. The CDR3 is 11 residues long. The CDR3 sequence: CSARPIETQYF. CDR3 DNA sequence: TGCAGTGCTAGACCTATAGAGACCCAGTACTTC.

This clonotype was seen more than once but under ten times. This chain joins TRBV20-1 and TRBJ2-7, with 11 bases that match TRBD2. Germline lookup yields CDR1 DFQATT and CDR2 SNEGSKA (reference sequence). With 8 bases clipped from V and 5 bases from J, the junction kept 5 bases outside the gene matches. CDR3 length equals 12 residues. In nucleotides, the CDR3 is TGCAGTATAGCGGGAGGGCCCAACGAGCAGTACTTC. Translating gives CSIAGGPNEQYF.